A single sample gave rise to the 28 T cell receptor beta chains below, sequenced in a study of spatial heterogeneity in lung cancer. General study results and limits: Counts of expanded intratumoral alpha and beta TCRs tracked tumor mutation counts.

MiXCR, run by TCRdb on the 5' RACE reads, gives a single entry per CDR3 protein. This table has about 9,200 distinct CDR3 sequences, about 2.7% appearing once. Time point noted: sample taken at primary tumor resection. Antigen specificity for these receptors is unknown. The sequences come from lung tumor tissue, collected at surgery. Source of these receptors: a male donor with early-stage non-small cell lung cancer.

This clonotype has a count of ten or more. The V and J genes are TRBV29-1 and TRBJ2-5, with 12 bases aligning to TRBD2. In germline, CDR1 is SQVTM, CDR2 ANQGSEA. The CDR3 sequence is 15 residues long. V was clipped by 4 bases and J by 5 bases; unmatched bases: 8. CDR3 loop: CSVGSSGGAGETQYF. CDR3 in DNA: TGCAGCGTTGGTTCTAGCGGGGGGGCCGGGGAGACCCAGTACTTC.

This clonotype was observed at least ten times. The CDR3 loop reads CASSIAGLAGGSGTDTQYF. CDR3 nucleotide sequence: TGTGCCAGTAGTATAGCGGGACTAGCGGGGGGAAGTGGCACAGATACGCAGTATTTT. This chain uses TRBV19 with TRBJ2-3, with 15 bases identical to TRBD2. This CDR3 spans 19 amino acids. Germline assignment: CDR1 LNHDA and CDR2 SQIVND (reference sequence). V was pared by 1 base and J by 1 base, with 6 bases of the junction left unmatched.

This clonotype has ten or more counts. This chain joins TRBV9 and TRBJ2-5; tentatively, D is TRBD1 (5 bases). Germline assignment: CDR1 SGDLS and CDR2 YYNGEE. Trimming shortened V by 0 bases and J by 5 bases, and 14 bases separated the two germline ends. The CDR3 length is 15 residues. The CDR3, as DNA: TGTGCCAGCAGCGTAGATTCGACAGCGCGGGAGACCCAGTACTTC. This codes for CASSVDSTARETQYF.

By its share, this clonotype is medium-sized (0.01 to 0.1%). The chain combines TRBV12-3 or TRBV12-4 with TRBJ1-5; D not resolved. With 6 bases removed from V and 9 bases from J, the gap between germline ends came to 15 bases. The CDR3 loop spans 13 amino acids. CDR3 DNA sequence: TGTGCCAGCAGCCCTACCATCACGGCGCCCCAGCATTTT. Its translation: CASSPTITAPQHF.

This clonotype was detected ten times or more. V and J are TRBV20-1 and TRBJ2-7; D is perhaps TRBD1 (6 bases). In germline, CDR1 is DFQATT, CDR2 SNEGSKA (reference sequence). The CDR3 sequence is 16 residues long. V lost 1 base, J lost 0 bases, and 16 bases lay in between. The CDR3 here is CSARAVDRTNSYEQYF. DNA of the CDR3: TGCAGTGCTAGAGCCGTAGACAGGACGAACTCCTACGAGCAGTACTTC.

The rearrangement uses TRBV2 and TRBJ2-7, with 7 bases aligning to TRBD1. There are 13 residues in the CDR3. From germline, CDR1 is SNHLY and CDR2 FYNNEI. Trimming cost V 4 bases and J 3 bases; bases outside gene matches: 3. The CDR3 nucleotides read TGTGCCAGCAGTGTAGGGGGCCTCTACGAGCAGTACTTC. This codes for CASSVGGLYEQYF.

By sample fraction, this clonotype is medium-sized (0.01 to 0.1%). The chain uses TRBV6-5 and TRBJ1-3; D not resolved. V lost 6 bases, J lost 0 bases, and 9 bases lay in between. Germline V gene sequence: CDR1 MNHEY, CDR2 SVGAGI. The CDR3 has 14 amino acids. CDR3 DNA sequence: TGTGCCAGCAGCGAGGCCATCTCTGGAAACACCATATATTTT. Translated: CASSEAISGNTIYF.

This clonotype is labeled medium-sized. The chain employs TRBV19 and TRBJ1-2; D not certain. The CDR3 covers 14 residues. Trimming stripped 3 bases from V and 5 bases from J, with 13 bases between. Germline-derived CDR1 and CDR2 are LNHDA and SQIVND (reference sequence). The CDR3 nucleotides are TGTGCCAGTAGTATTAGGACCGGTTATTATGGCTACACCTTC. It yields the protein CASSIRTGYYGYTF.

This clonotype is labeled as medium-sized. This sequence joins TRBV7-2 and TRBJ2-3; 9 bases line up with TRBD2. This CDR3 has 16 amino acids. Germline-derived CDR1 and CDR2 are SGHTA and FQGNSA. The trim removed 0 bases at V and 5 bases at J, leaving 6 bases unmatched. CDR3 bases: TGTGCCAGCAGCTTAGCGCTGGGCGGGGGGGAAGATACGCAGTATTTT. Protein product: CASSLALGGGEDTQYF.

By sample fraction, this clonotype is medium-sized. This chain links TRBV6-2 or TRBV6-3 with TRBJ2-1; a possible D gene is TRBD2 (7 bases). The CDR3 length is 15 residues. Deletions cut 0 bases from V and 10 bases from J, with 16 bases between. Germline V gene data show CDR1 as MNHEY and CDR2 as SVGEGT. DNA of the CDR3: TGTGCCAGCAGTTACTCCCGGGGGGCGGGGGAGGAGCAGTTCTTC. This sequence encodes CASSYSRGAGEEQFF.

This clonotype was detected many times. The chain joins TRBV6-5 to TRBJ2-1; 8 bases line up with TRBD1. The trim removed 2 bases at V and 7 bases at J, leaving 4 bases unmatched. The CDR3 length is 14 residues. Germline V gives CDR1 MNHEY, CDR2 SVGAGI. The CDR3 sequence: CASSYGQGGNEQFF. DNA for the CDR3: TGTGCCAGCAGTTACGGACAGGGTGGAAATGAGCAGTTCTTC.

This clonotype was picked up many times. The chain links TRBV7-2 to TRBJ2-3; 8 nucleotides line up with TRBD2. V trimming: 6 bases; J trimming: 5 bases; junction bases outside the gene matches: 7. The CDR3 covers 14 residues. Germline CDR1 reads SGHTA; CDR2 reads FQGNSA. CDR3 sequence reads: CASSRQRGRDTQYF. In nucleotides, the CDR3 is TGTGCCAGCAGTCGGCAGCGGGGGAGAGATACGCAGTATTTT.

This clonotype was recorded many times. The chain couples TRBV20-1 to TRBJ2-2; 10 bases match TRBD1. Germline V gives CDR1 DFQATT, CDR2 SNEGSKA (reference sequence). Trimming took 4 bases from V and 4 from J; bases not matched to a gene: 3. The length of the CDR3 is 14 residues. Here the CDR3 reads CSAIDRGLTGELFF. The CDR3, as DNA: TGCAGTGCTATCGACAGGGGGCTCACCGGGGAGCTGTTTTTT.

This clonotype is labeled medium-sized. This chain uses TRBV6-5 with TRBJ1-5, with D uncertain. This CDR3 contains 15 residues. The ends were cut back, 0 bases at V and 1 base at J, with 7 bases in the middle. Germline V gives CDR1 MNHEY, CDR2 SVGAGI. The CDR3 DNA sequence: TGTGCCAGCAGTTACTCGGTTGGGAGCAATCAGCCCCAGCATTTT. Protein: CASSYSVGSNQPQHF.

This clonotype has at least ten counts. This chain links TRBV7-9 with TRBJ1-4, with a weak D call TRBD1 (6 bases). Looked up from germline, CDR1 is SEHNR and CDR2 is FQNEAQ (reference sequence). Trimming cost V 2 bases and J 7 bases, with 14 bases left between them. The CDR3 contains 15 residues. CDR3 nucleotide sequence: TGTGCCAGCAGCTTAAGGAGGGACACTCGTGAAAAACTGTTTTTT. It codes for CASSLRRDTREKLFF.

Many counts were recorded for this clonotype. V and J are TRBV4-2 and TRBJ2-3; 10 bases map to TRBD2. Trimming at V came to 0 bases and at J to 4 bases, leaving 4 bases not matched to a gene. Germline values: CDR1 LGHNA, CDR2 YNFKEQ. There are 16 residues in the CDR3. The CDR3 protein is CASSQDRAGGADTQYF. The CDR3 DNA sequence: TGTGCCAGCAGCCAAGATCGAGCGGGGGGGGCAGATACGCAGTATTTT.

This clonotype was seen ten or more times. This chain joins TRBV29-1 and TRBJ1-2; D gene uncertain. V dropped 0 bases and J dropped 7 bases, with 12 bases sitting between them. The CDR3 contains 13 residues. Looked up from germline, CDR1 is SQVTM and CDR2 is ANQGSEA. The chain's CDR3 is CSVEEMGRSGYTF. CDR3 DNA: TGCAGCGTTGAAGAAATGGGAAGAAGTGGCTACACCTTC.

In this sample, this clonotype is medium-sized. The rearrangement uses TRBV20-1 and TRBJ1-1; D not resolved. V lost 1 base to trimming and J lost 0 bases, with 6 bases between them. CDR1 and CDR2 (germline): DFQATT, SNEGSKA (reference sequence). The CDR3 extends over 13 amino acids. The CDR3 bases are TGCAGTGCTAGAGGGCACTTGAACACTGAAGCTTTCTTT. Protein: CSARGHLNTEAFF.

In its sample, this clonotype was seen many times. V usage is TRBV28 and J usage is TRBJ1-2; D possibly corresponds to TRBD1 (6 bases). This CDR3 is 16 amino acids long. CDR1 is MDHEN, CDR2 SYDVKM, per germline. Trimming took 5 bases from V and 8 from J, leaving 24 bases between them. CDR3 sequence: CASSTPQAAARGGYTF. CDR3 sequence (DNA): TGTGCCAGCAGTACACCACAAGCAGCGGCAAGGGGGGGCTACACCTTC.

In its sample, this clonotype was seen many times. The rearrangement uses TRBV29-1 and TRBJ2-2; D remains unclear. The CDR3 totals 14 residues. V lost 4 bases to trimming and J lost 1 base, with 10 bases between them. Germline loops: CDR1 SQVTM, CDR2 ANQGSEA. The CDR3 loop is CSVGVPWNTGELFF. CDR3 nucleotide sequence: TGCAGCGTTGGGGTACCTTGGAACACCGGGGAGCTGTTTTTT.

This clonotype was counted ten times or more. The V gene is TRBV20-1, the J gene TRBJ2-3; 9 bases fit TRBD2. V was pared by 2 bases and J by 2 bases, with 5 bases of the junction left unmatched. Looked up from germline, CDR1 is DFQATT and CDR2 is SNEGSKA (reference sequence). CDR3 length: 15 amino acids. CDR3 in amino acids: CSARSQRGVTDTQYF. The CDR3, as DNA: TGCAGTGCTAGATCCCAGCGGGGGGTCACAGATACGCAGTATTTT.

This clonotype occurred a few times. The gene calls are TRBV11-2 and TRBJ2-7, with 7 positions matching TRBD1. V trimming: 2 bases; J trimming: 1 base; junction bases outside the gene matches: 2. From germline, CDR1 is SGHAT and CDR2 FQNNGV. The CDR3 has 14 residues. CDR3 protein: CASSLTGQSYEQYF. DNA of the CDR3: TGTGCCAGCAGCTTAACGGGACAGTCCTACGAGCAGTACTTC.

This clonotype was picked up many times. The J gene is TRBJ1-5, the V gene TRBV20-1; D not certain. V shed 0 bases and J shed 5 bases, with 11 bases lying between them. Germline loops: CDR1 DFQATT, CDR2 SNEGSKA (reference sequence). The CDR3 covers 14 residues. The CDR3 protein is CSARDGGYYQPQHF. In nucleotides, the CDR3 is TGCAGTGCTAGAGACGGAGGGTACTATCAGCCCCAGCATTTT.

This clonotype was recorded at least ten times. The rearrangement uses TRBV29-1 and TRBJ1-2; maybe TRBD1 (5 bases). Looked up from germline, CDR1 is SQVTM and CDR2 is ANQGSEA. CDR3 length: 12 amino acids. The V and J ends lost 5 bases and 4 bases respectively, with 11 bases between them. As DNA, the CDR3 is TGCAGCGTTCAGGACGGGACCTATGGCTACACCTTC. It specifies CSVQDGTYGYTF.

This clonotype is medium-sized by share. The chain recombines TRBV28 with TRBJ2-4, with D unresolved. Trimming stripped 6 bases from V and 3 bases from J, with 9 bases between. Germline V gene sequence: CDR1 MDHEN, CDR2 SYDVKM. The CDR3 runs to 13 residues. CDR3 amino acids: CASSLRSKNIQYF. For the CDR3, the DNA is TGTGCCAGCAGCTTGCGGAGCAAAAACATTCAGTACTTC.

This clonotype has a count of ten or more. This chain connects TRBV2 to TRBJ1-6; 8 bases are shared with TRBD1. This CDR3 is 19 amino acids long. V was pared by 1 base and J by 3 bases, with 11 bases of the junction left unmatched. Per germline, CDR1 SNHLY and CDR2 FYNNEI. The CDR3 coding sequence is TGTGCCAGCAGTGAAGAGGACAGGGCGTGGGGCCACTATAATTCACCCCTCCACTTT. This sequence encodes CASSEEDRAWGHYNSPLHF.

This clonotype has ten or more counts. This chain uses TRBV6-2 or TRBV6-3 with TRBJ2-3; 9 positions match TRBD1. This CDR3 has 15 residues. J gave up 4 bases and V 2 bases, and 4 bases lay outside the gene matches. The germline gives CDR1 MNHEY, CDR2 SVGEGT. The CDR3 nucleotides are TGTGCCAGCAGTTACCCGACAGGGGGAGCAGATACGCAGTATTTT. Encoded protein: CASSYPTGGADTQYF.

This clonotype was found many times. The rearrangement joins TRBV4-2 to TRBJ1-2, with 7 bases identical to TRBD1. The CDR3 length is 13 residues. In germline, CDR1 is LGHNA, CDR2 YNFKEQ. With V trimmed by 1 base and J by 4 bases, 0 bases remained unmatched. CDR3 loop: CASSQGQGYGYTF. DNA of the CDR3: TGTGCCAGCAGCCAAGGACAGGGCTATGGCTACACCTTC.